These 10 T cell receptor beta chains originate from one sample sequenced in a study of blood T cell repertoires in COVID-19. Using immunoSEQ multiplex PCR, the repertoire was profiled, and TCRdb retains in-frame clones only, with some absent. The sample comprises approximately 90,000 clones, 80% to 90% of which are singletons, and roughly a sixth rests with the top ten. The sequenced material came from peripheral blood. These TCRs come from an elderly woman with acute or convalescent COVID-19.

Here the CDR3 reads CASSWGVKGANTEAFF. CDR3 DNA sequence: TGCGCCAGCAGCTGGGGAGTTAAGGGGGCGAACACTGAAGCTTTCTTT. This chain connects TRBV5-1 to TRBJ1-1; 7 nucleotides agree with TRBD1. The CDR3 consists of 16 residues. The junction had 9 bases not matched to a gene; V was cut back by 3 bases and J by 1 base. Per the germline V gene, CDR1 is SGHRS and CDR2 is YFSETQ.

This clone was observed a single time. The V call is TRBV3-1 (or the pseudogene TRBV3-2), the J call TRBJ2-5; 7 nucleotides line up with TRBD1. This CDR3 has 14 amino acids. Trimming at V came to 4 bases and at J to 4 bases, leaving 6 bases not matched to a gene. Germline CDR1 reads LGHDT; CDR2 reads YNNKEL (reference sequence). DNA of the CDR3: TGTGCCAGCAGCCTCCGACAGGGAGCAGAGACCCAGTACTTC. Amino acids: CASSLRQGAETQYF.

With respect to this clone: Other DNA sequences in the same sample also yield this CDR3. The chain couples TRBV5-1 to TRBJ1-1; 11 bases are a match to TRBD1. CDR1 and CDR2 from the germline V gene are SGHRS and YFSETQ. Trimming at V came to 2 bases and at J to 5 bases, leaving 2 bases not matched to a gene. The CDR3 has 14 amino acids. DNA for the CDR3: TGCGCCAGCAGCTTAGGGACAGGGGGGACTGAAGCTTTCTTT. It codes for CASSLGTGGTEAFF.

For the CDR3, the DNA is TGTGCCAGCAGTTCCGAGCGGGTGCCCACAGATACGCAGTATTTT. It codes for CASSSERVPTDTQYF. The V call is TRBV6-5, the J call TRBJ2-3; the D gene is possibly TRBD2 (6 bases). V lost 4 bases and J lost 2, with 13 bases in between. CDR3 length: 15 amino acids. The germline V gene has CDR1 MNHEY and CDR2 SVGAGI.

This rearrangement joins TRBV30 to TRBJ2-3, with 10 bases matching TRBD1. Germline loops: CDR1 GTSNPN, CDR2 SVGIG (reference sequence). The CDR3 totals 14 residues. With V trimmed by 2 bases and J by 5 bases, 4 bases remained unmatched. The CDR3 DNA reads TGTGCCTGGAGTAGACAGGGGGCCGGAGATACGCAGTATTTT. It specifies CAWSRQGAGDTQYF.

The CDR3 sequence: CASSDPRPGTTNEKLFF. The CDR3 DNA is TGTGCCAGCAGTGACCCCCGTCCGGGGACAACTAATGAAAAACTGTTTTTT. This rearrangement joins TRBV25-1 to TRBJ1-4; D not certain. CDR1 and CDR2 (germline): MGHDK, SYGVNS. V was trimmed by 3 bases and J by 0 bases, leaving 14 bases between them. This CDR3 has 17 amino acids. Using reference TRBV25-1 and TRBJ1-4 for the parts outside the CDR3, the full variable domain is EADIYQTPRYLVIGTGKKITLECSQTMGHDKMYWYQQDPGMELHLIHYSYGVNSTEKGDLSSESTVSRIRTEHFPLTLESARPSHTSQYLCASSDPRPGTTNEKLFFGSGTQLSVL.

The CDR3 is CASSRQGFNYGYTF. CDR3 sequence (DNA): TGTGCCAGCAGCCGTCAGGGATTTAACTATGGCTACACCTTC. The rearrangement links TRBV14 to TRBJ1-2; maybe TRBD1 (5 bases). Germline CDR1 and CDR2: SGHDN and FVKESK. The CDR3 is 14 amino acids. V was shortened by 4 bases and J by 1 base, with 10 bases between the two germline ends.

The chain employs TRBV4-2 and TRBJ1-1; 7 positions match TRBD1. Trimming cost V 3 bases and J 4 bases; bases outside gene matches: 8. Germline CDR1 is LGHNA and CDR2 is YNFKEQ. The CDR3 runs 15 residues. The CDR3 protein is CASSQLSGGSTEAFF. CDR3 bases: TGTGCCAGCAGCCAGCTTTCAGGGGGAAGCACTGAAGCTTTCTTT.

V usage is TRBV24-1 and J usage is TRBJ1-4, with a possible D match to TRBD1 (6 bases). V was clipped by 4 bases and J by 5 bases, with 16 bases between them. The CDR3 has 16 residues. Germline CDR1 and CDR2: KGHDR and SFDVKD. CDR3 sequence: CATSESQGEENEKLFF. In nucleotides, the CDR3 is TGTGCCACCAGTGAGTCACAGGGAGAGGAGAATGAAAAACTGTTTTTT.

This chain connects TRBV3-1 (or the pseudogene TRBV3-2) to TRBJ1-6; TRBD1 is a possible D gene (5 bases). This CDR3 comprises 14 residues. Between the trimmed V and J ends, which lost 2 bases and 6 bases, there was a span of 8 bases. Germline values: CDR1 LGHDT, CDR2 YNNKEL (reference sequence). The CDR3 bases are TGTGCCAGCAGCCAAACAGGTTTTAATTCACCCCTCCACTTT. Encoded protein: CASSQTGFNSPLHF.